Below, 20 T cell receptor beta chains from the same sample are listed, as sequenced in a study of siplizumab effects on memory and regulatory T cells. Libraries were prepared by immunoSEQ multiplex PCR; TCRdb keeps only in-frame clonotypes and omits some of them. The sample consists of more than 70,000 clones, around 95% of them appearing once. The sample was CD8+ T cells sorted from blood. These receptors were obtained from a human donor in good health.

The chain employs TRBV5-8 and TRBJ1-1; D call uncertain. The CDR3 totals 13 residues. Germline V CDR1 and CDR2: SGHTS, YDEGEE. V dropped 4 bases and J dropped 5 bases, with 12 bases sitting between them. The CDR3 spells CASSARTGTEAFF. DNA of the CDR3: TGTGCCAGCAGCGCAAGGACGGGGACTGAAGCTTTCTTT.

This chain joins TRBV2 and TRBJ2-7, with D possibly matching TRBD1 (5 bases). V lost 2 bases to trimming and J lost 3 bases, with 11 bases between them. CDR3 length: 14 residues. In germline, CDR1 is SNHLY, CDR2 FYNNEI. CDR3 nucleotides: TGTGCCAGCAGTGAATCGCCAGGGCGCTACGAGCAGTACTTC. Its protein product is CASSESPGRYEQYF.

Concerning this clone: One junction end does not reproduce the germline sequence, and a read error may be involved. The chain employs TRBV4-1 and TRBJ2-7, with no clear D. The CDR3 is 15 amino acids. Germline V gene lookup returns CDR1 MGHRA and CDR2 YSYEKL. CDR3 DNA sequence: TGCGCCGGCAGCCAAGAGGCGGCAGGAACCTACGAGCAGTACTTC. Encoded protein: CAGSQEAAGTYEQYF.

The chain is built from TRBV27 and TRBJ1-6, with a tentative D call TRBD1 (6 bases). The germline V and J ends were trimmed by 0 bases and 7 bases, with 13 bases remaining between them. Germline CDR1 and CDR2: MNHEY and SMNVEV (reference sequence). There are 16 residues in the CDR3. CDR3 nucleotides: TGTGCCAGCAGTTTATCGGTTCCAGGGGTAAATTCACCCCTCCACTTT. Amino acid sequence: CASSLSVPGVNSPLHF.

This CDR3 reads CASSTGVEQYF. CDR3 bases: TGTGCCAGTAGTACAGGGGTCGAGCAGTACTTC. The chain carries TRBV19 and TRBJ2-7, with D possibly TRBD1 on 6 matching bases. Trimming pared 4 bases from V and 6 bases from J, leaving 7 bases between. In germline, CDR1 is LNHDA, CDR2 SQIVND (reference sequence). The length of the CDR3 is 11 residues.

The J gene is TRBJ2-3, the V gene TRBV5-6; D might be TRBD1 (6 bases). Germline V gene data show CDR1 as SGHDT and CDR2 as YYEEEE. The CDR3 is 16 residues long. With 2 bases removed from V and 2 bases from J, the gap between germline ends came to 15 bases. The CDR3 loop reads CASSLVGQTLTDTQYF. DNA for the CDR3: TGTGCCAGCAGCTTAGTAGGACAGACTCTCACAGATACGCAGTATTTT.

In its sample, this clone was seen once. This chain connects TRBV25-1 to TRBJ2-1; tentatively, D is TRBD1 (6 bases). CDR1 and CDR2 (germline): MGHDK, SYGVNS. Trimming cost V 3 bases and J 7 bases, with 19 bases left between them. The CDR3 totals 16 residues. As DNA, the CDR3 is TGTGCCAGCAGTGACAGGGAACAGGGTCGGTGGAATGAGCAGTTCTTC. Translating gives CASSDREQGRWNEQFF. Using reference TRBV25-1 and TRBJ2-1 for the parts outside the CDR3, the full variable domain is EADIYQTPRYLVIGTGKKITLECSQTMGHDKMYWYQQDPGMELHLIHYSYGVNSTEKGDLSSESTVSRIRTEHFPLTLESARPSHTSQYLCASSDREQGRWNEQFFGPGTRLTVL.

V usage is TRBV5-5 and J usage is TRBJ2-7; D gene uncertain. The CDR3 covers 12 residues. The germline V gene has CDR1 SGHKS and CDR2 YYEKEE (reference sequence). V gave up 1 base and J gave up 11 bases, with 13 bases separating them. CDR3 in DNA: TGTGCCAGCAGCTTGTTAGGGCACGCGGAGTACTTC. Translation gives CASSLLGHAEYF.

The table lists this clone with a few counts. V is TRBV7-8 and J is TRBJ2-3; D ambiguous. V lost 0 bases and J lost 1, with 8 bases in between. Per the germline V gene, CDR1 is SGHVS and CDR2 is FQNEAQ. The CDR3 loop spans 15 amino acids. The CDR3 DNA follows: TGTGCCAGCAGCTTAGCGGTTTCGGGCACAGATACGCAGTATTTT. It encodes CASSLAVSGTDTQYF.

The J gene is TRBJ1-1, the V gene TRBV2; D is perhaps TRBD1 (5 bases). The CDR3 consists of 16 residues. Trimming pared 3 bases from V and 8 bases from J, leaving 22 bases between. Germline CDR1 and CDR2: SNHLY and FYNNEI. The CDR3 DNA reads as TGTGCCAGCAGTGACGTAATGGGACCTCTTAGAGAGGAAGCTTTCTTT. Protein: CASSDVMGPLREEAFF.

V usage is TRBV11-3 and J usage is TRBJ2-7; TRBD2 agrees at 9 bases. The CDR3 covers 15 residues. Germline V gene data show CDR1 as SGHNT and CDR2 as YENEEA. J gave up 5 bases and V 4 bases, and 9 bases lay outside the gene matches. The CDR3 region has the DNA TGTGCCAGCAGCTCTTATAGCGGGAGTGACGACGAGCAGTACTTC. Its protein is CASSSYSGSDDEQYF.

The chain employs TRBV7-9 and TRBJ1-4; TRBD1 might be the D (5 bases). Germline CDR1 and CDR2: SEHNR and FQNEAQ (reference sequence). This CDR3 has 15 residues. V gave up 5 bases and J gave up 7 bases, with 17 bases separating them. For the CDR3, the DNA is TGTGCCAGCAGCAAGGGACCCTCGTCGGGTGAAAAACTGTTTTTT. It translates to CASSKGPSSGEKLFF.

The CDR3 bases are TGTGCCAGCAGTTTTGGGGTCGAGCAGTACTTC. Translation: CASSFGVEQYF. The chain employs TRBV27 and TRBJ2-7; D not certain. Germline CDR1 reads MNHEY; CDR2 reads SMNVEV (reference sequence). The CDR3 runs to 11 residues. V was clipped by 3 bases and J by 6 bases, with 6 bases between them.

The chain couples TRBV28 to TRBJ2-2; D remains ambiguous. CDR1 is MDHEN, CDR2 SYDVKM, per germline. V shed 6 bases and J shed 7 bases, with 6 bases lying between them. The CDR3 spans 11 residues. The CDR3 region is CASSRGGELFF. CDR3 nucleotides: TGTGCCAGCAGCCGTGGCGGGGAGCTGTTTTTT.

CDR3 protein: CASSEGAYEQYF. The CDR3 DNA reads as TGTGCCAGCAGTGAAGGAGCCTACGAGCAGTACTTC. The gene calls are TRBV6-1 and TRBJ2-7; no clear D gene. Germline CDR1 and CDR2: MNHNS and SASEGT. This CDR3 has 12 amino acids. V lost 1 base and J lost 2, with 3 bases in between.

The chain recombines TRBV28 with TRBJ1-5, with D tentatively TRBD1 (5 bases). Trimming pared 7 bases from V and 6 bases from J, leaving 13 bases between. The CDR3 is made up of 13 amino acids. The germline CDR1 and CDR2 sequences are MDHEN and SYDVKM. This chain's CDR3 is CASTSGGSQPQHF. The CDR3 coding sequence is TGTGCCAGCACCTCCGGGGGGTCTCAGCCCCAGCATTTT. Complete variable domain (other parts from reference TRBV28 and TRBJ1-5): DVKVTQSSRYLVKRTGEKVFLECVQDMDHENMFWYRQDPGLGLRLIYFSYDVKMKEKGDIPEGYSVSREKKERFSLILESASTNQTSMYLCASTSGGSQPQHFGDGTRLSIL.

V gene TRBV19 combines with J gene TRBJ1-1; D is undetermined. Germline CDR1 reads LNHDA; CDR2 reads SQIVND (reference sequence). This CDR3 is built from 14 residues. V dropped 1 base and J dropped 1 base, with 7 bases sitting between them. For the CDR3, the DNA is TGTGCCAGTAGTATAGGGGCAGGGAACACTGAAGCTTTCTTT. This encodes CASSIGAGNTEAFF.

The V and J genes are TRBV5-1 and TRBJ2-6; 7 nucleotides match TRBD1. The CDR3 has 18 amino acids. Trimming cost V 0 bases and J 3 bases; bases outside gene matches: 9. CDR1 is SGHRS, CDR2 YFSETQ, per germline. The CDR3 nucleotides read TGCGCCAGCAGCTTGGAGACAGGGAAAAAAAATGGGGCCAACGTCCTGACTTTC. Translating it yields CASSLETGKKNGANVLTF.

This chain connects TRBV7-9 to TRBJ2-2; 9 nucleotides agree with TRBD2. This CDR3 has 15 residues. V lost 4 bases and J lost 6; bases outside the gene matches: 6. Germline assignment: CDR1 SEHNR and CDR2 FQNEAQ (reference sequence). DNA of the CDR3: TGTGCCAGCAGCTCGACGAGCGGGAGGCCCGGGGAGCTGTTTTTT. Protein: CASSSTSGRPGELFF.

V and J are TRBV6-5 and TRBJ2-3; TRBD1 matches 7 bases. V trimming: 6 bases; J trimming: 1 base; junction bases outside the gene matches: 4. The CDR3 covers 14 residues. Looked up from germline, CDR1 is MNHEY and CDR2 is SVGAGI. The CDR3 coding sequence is TGTGCCAGCAGCCCCACAGGGGGCACAGATACGCAGTATTTT. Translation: CASSPTGGTDTQYF.